What follows describes a single TCR beta chain. The data originate from a study of control samples from healthy donors and cancer patients. Clones were sequenced by immunoSEQ multiplex PCR, and TCRdb holds only the in-frame ones, with some missing. The table lists about 190,000 clones. The germline V gene has CDR1 SGHAT and CDR2 FQDESV (reference sequence). This CDR3 is built from 16 residues. Trimming left V 5 bases short and J 2 bases short, with 18 bases between. Sequenced sample: blood. The source is a woman aged 25 to 45 in good health. The chain has TRBV11-1 and TRBJ1-1; D is possibly TRBD1 (6 bases). CDR3 amino acids: CASSPKVRGRNTEAFF. CDR3 nucleotide sequence: TGTGCCAGCAGCCCAAAGGTCAGGGGTCGAAACACTGAAGCTTTCTTT.